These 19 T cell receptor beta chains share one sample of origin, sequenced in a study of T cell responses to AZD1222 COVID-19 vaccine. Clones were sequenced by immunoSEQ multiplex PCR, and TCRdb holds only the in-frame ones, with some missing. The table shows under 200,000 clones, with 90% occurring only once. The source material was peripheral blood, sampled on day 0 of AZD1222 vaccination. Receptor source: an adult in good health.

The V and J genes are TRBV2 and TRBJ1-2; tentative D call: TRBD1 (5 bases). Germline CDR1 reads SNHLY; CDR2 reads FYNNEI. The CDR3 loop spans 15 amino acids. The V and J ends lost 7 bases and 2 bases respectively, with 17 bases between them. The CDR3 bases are TGTGCCAGCACCCCAAGTGGGGGTAGCAACTATGGCTACACCTTC. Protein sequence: CASTPSGGSNYGYTF.

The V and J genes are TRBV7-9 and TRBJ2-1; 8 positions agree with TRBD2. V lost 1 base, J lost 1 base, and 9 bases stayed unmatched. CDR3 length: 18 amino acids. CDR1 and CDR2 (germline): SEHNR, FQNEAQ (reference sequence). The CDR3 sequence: CASSLVGGGTLSYNEQFF. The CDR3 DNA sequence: TGTGCCAGCAGCTTAGTGGGCGGGGGGACCCTTTCCTACAATGAGCAGTTCTTC.

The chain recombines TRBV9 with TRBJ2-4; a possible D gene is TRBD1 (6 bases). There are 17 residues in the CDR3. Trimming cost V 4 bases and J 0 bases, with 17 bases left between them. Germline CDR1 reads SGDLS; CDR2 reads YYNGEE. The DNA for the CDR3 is TGTGCCAGCAGCTTAGGACAGCCTAACATAGCCAAAAACATTCAGTACTTC. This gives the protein CASSLGQPNIAKNIQYF.

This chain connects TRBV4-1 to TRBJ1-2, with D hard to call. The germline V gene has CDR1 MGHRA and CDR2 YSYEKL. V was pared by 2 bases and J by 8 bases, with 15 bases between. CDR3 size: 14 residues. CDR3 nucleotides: TGCGCCAGCAGCCAACCCGCCCGGGAGGAGGGCTACACCTTC. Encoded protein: CASSQPAREEGYTF.

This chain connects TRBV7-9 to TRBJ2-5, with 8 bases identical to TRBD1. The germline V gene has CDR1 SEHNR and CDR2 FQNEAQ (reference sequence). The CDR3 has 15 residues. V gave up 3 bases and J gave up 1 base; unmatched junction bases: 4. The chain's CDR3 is CASSLTGEVQETQYF. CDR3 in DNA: TGTGCCAGCAGCTTGACAGGGGAGGTCCAAGAGACCCAGTACTTC.

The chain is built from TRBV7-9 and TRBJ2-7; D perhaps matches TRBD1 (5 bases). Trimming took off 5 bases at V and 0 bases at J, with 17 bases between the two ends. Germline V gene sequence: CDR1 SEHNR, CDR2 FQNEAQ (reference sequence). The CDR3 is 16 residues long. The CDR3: CASSPLSTELSYEQYF. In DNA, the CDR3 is TGTGCCAGCAGCCCCCTCTCGACAGAACTCTCCTACGAGCAGTACTTC.

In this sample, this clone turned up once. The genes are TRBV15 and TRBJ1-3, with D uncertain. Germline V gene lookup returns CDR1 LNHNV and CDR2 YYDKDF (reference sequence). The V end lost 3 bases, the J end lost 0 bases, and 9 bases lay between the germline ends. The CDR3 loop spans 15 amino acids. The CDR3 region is CATSSGLISGNTIYF. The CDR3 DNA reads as TGTGCCACCAGCAGCGGACTGATCTCTGGAAACACCATATATTTT.

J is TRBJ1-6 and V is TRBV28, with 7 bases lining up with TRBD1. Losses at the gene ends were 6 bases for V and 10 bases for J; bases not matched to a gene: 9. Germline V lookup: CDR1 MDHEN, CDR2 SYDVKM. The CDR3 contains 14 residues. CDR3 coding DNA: TGTGCCAGCAGGAAGGGACAGTTGTTCTCACCCCTCCACTTT. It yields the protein CASRKGQLFSPLHF.

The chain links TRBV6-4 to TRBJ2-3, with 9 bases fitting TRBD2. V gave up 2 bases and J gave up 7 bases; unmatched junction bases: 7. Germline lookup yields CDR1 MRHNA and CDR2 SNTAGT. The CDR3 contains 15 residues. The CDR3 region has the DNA TGTGCCAGCAGTGACGGCGGGGGGGCCGTAAATACGCAGTATTTT. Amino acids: CASSDGGGAVNTQYF.

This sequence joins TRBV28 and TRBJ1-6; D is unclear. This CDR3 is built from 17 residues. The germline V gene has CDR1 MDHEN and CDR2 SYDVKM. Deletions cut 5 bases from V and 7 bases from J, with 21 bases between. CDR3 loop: CASSPTGEGWTNSPLHF. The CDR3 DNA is TGTGCCAGCAGTCCCACCGGAGAAGGGTGGACGAATTCACCCCTCCACTTT.

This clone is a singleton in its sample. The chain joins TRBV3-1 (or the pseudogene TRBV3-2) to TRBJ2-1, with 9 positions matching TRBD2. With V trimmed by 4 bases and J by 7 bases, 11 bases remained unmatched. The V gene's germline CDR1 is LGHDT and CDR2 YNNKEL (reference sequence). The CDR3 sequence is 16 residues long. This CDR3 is CASSRVVRGGYNEQFF. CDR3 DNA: TGTGCCAGCAGCCGTGTCGTGCGGGGGGGTTATAATGAGCAGTTCTTC.

The CDR3 reads CASSTHLGTSGNTGELFF. CDR3 DNA sequence: TGTGCCAGCAGCACTCACCTGGGGACTAGCGGGAACACCGGGGAGCTGTTTTTT. This chain connects TRBV7-2 to TRBJ2-2; 11 nucleotides line up with TRBD2. This CDR3 is built from 18 residues. Germline CDR1 is SGHTA and CDR2 is FQGNSA. V was clipped by 5 bases and J by 1 base; unmatched bases: 9.

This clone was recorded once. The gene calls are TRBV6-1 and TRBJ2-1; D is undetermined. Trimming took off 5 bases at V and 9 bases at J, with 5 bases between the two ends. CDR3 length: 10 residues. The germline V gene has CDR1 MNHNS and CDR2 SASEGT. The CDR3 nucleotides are TGTGCCAGCAGTTACGGTGAGCAGTTCTTC. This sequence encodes CASSYGEQFF.

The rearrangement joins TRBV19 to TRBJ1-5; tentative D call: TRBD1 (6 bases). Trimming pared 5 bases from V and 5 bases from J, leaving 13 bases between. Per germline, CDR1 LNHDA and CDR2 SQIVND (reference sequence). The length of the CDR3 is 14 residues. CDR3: CASSQRGGDQPQHF. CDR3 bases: TGTGCCAGTAGTCAGAGAGGGGGTGATCAGCCCCAGCATTTT.

The CDR3 region has the DNA TGTGCCAGCAGCCCCGGGACAATCAATCAGCCCCAGCATTTT. Translation gives CASSPGTINQPQHF. The chain joins TRBV7-2 to TRBJ1-5, with D maybe TRBD1 (6 bases). Germline lookup yields CDR1 SGHTA and CDR2 FQGNSA. Between the trimmed V and J ends, which lost 5 bases and 3 bases, there was a span of 11 bases. This CDR3 is built from 14 residues. The full variable domain, completed using reference TRBV7-2 and TRBJ1-5, is GAGVSQSPSNKVTEKGKDVELRCDPISGHTALYWYRQSLGQGLEFLIYFQGNSAPDKSGLPSDRFSAERTGGSVSTLTIQRTQQEDSAVYLCASSPGTINQPQHFGDGTRLSIL.

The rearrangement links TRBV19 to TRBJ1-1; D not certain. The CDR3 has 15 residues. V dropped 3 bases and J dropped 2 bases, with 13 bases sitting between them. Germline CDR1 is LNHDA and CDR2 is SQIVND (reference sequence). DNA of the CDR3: TGTGCCAGTAGTATTAATCCATCGATTAACACTGAAGCTTTCTTT. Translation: CASSINPSINTEAFF. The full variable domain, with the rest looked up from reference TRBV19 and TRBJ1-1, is DGGITQSPKYLFRKEGQNVTLSCEQNLNHDAMYWYRQDPGQGLRLIYYSQIVNDFQKGDIAEGYSVSREKKESFPLTVTSAQKNPTAFYLCASSINPSINTEAFFGQGTRLTVV.

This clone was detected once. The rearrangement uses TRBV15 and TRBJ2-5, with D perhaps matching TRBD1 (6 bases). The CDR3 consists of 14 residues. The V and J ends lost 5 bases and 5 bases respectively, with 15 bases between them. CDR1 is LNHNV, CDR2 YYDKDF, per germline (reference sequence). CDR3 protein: CATSLDRGSETQYF. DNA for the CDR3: TGTGCCACCAGCCTGGACAGAGGAAGTGAGACCCAGTACTTC. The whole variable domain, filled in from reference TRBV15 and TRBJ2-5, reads DAMVIQNPRYQVTQFGKPVTLSCSQTLNHNVMYWYQQKSSQAPKLLFHYYDKDFNNEADTPDNFQSRRPNTSFCFLDIRSPGLGDTAMYLCATSLDRGSETQYFGPGTRLLVL.

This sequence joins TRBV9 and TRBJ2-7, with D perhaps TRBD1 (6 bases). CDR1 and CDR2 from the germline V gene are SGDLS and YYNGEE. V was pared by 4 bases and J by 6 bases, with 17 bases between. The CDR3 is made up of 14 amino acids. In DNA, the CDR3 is TGTGCCAGCAGCCAGGGGCGGTTAGTAGGCGAGCAGTACTTC. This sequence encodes CASSQGRLVGEQYF.

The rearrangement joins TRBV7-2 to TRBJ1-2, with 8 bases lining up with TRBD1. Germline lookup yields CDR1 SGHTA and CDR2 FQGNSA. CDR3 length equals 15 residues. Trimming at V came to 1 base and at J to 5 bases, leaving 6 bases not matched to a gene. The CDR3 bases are TGTGCCAGCAGCTTAGTTCGGGACAGGATTTATGGCTACACCTTC. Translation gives CASSLVRDRIYGYTF.